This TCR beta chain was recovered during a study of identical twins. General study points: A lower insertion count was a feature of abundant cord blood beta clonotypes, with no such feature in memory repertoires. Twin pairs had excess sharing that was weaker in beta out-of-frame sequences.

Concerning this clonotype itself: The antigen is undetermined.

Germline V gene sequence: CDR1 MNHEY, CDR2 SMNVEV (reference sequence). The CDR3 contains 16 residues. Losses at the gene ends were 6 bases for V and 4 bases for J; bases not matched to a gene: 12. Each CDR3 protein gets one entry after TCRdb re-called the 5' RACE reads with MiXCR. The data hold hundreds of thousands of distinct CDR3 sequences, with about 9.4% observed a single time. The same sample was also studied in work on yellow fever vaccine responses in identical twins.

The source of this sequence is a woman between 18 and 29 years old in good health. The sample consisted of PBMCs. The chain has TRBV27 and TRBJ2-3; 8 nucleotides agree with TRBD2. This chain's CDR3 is CASSFLTSAGPDTQYF. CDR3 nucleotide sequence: TGTGCCAGCAGCTTTCTGACTAGCGCAGGCCCAGATACGCAGTATTTT.